The 15 T cell receptor beta chains presented below share a single source sample, sequenced in a study of technical replicates of blood from a few donors. Assay: immunoSEQ multiplex PCR; the TCRdb copy retains only in-frame clones and omits some. In the table there are about 85,000 clones, approximately 94% of which are singletons. Sequencing used T cells isolated from PBMCs. The source of these receptors is a human donor in good health.

This chain connects TRBV5-1 to TRBJ1-5; the D gene is possibly TRBD1 (6 bases). CDR3 length equals 15 residues. Germline V gives CDR1 SGHRS, CDR2 YFSETQ. Trimming took off 0 bases at V and 3 bases at J, with 10 bases between the two ends. The CDR3: CASSLEGQFNQPQHF. CDR3 DNA: TGCGCCAGCAGCTTGGAAGGACAGTTCAATCAGCCCCAGCATTTT.

The sample holds a few counts of this clone. This chain uses TRBV14 with TRBJ1-2; no definite D call. The germline gives CDR1 SGHDN, CDR2 FVKESK. There are 13 residues in the CDR3. V lost 4 bases, J lost 7 bases, and 13 bases lay in between. The CDR3 bases are TGTGCCAGCAGCCTCGGAGGAGGAAGTGGCTACACCTTC. This encodes CASSLGGGSGYTF.

This chain uses TRBV6-5 with TRBJ2-7; perhaps TRBD1 as D (5 bases). Looked up from germline, CDR1 is MNHEY and CDR2 is SVGAGI. Trimming took off 8 bases at V and 2 bases at J, with 7 bases between the two ends. The CDR3 sequence is 11 residues long. CDR3 sequence (DNA): TGTGCCAGCCAGGGTACCTACGAGCAGTACTTC. Translating it yields CASQGTYEQYF.

The chain links TRBV10-3 to TRBJ2-3, with D unresolved. CDR1 and CDR2 (germline): ENHRY, SYGVKD. V was cut by 4 bases and J by 0 bases, with 11 bases left in between. This CDR3 region has 15 residues. The CDR3 loop reads CAISGFTISTDTQYF. CDR3 DNA sequence: TGTGCCATCAGTGGGTTCACTATTAGCACAGATACGCAGTATTTT.

V and J are TRBV7-9 and TRBJ1-1; 8 bases map to TRBD1. Germline V CDR1 and CDR2: SEHNR, FQNEAQ (reference sequence). CDR3 length: 15 residues. V was clipped by 4 bases and J by 0 bases; unmatched bases: 4. The CDR3 bases are TGTGCCAGCAGCTCTACAGGGGGTATGAACACTGAAGCTTTCTTT. Residues: CASSSTGGMNTEAFF.

The V and J genes are TRBV7-8 and TRBJ1-5, with 11 positions matching TRBD1. V lost 6 bases and J lost 1; bases outside the gene matches: 11. CDR1 is SGHVS and CDR2 is FQNEAQ in the germline V gene. The CDR3 runs to 18 residues. The CDR3 reads CASSTRTGGKRSNQPQHF. The CDR3 DNA reads TGTGCCAGCAGTACGAGGACAGGGGGCAAAAGGAGCAATCAGCCCCAGCATTTT. The entire variable domain, with the rest obtained from reference TRBV7-8 and TRBJ1-5, is as follows: GAGVSQSPRYKVAKRGQDVALRCDPISGHVSLFWYQQALGQGPEFLTYFQNEAQLDKSGLPSDRFFAERPEGSVSTLKIQRTQQEDSAVYLCASSTRTGGKRSNQPQHFGDGTRLSIL.

V gene TRBV10-3 combines with J gene TRBJ2-7; 11 bases align to TRBD1. CDR3 length equals 12 residues. With 11 bases clipped from V and 5 bases from J, the junction kept 5 bases outside the gene matches. Germline loops: CDR1 ENHRY, CDR2 SYGVKD. The DNA of the CDR3 is TGTGCCGTTGGACAGGGGGCCAACGAGCAGTACTTC. Its protein is CAVGQGANEQYF.

This chain uses TRBV7-2 with TRBJ1-1; no definite D call. The CDR3 loop spans 14 amino acids. Germline loops: CDR1 SGHTA, CDR2 FQGNSA. The V end was cut by 6 bases, the J end by 5 bases, with 16 bases between. The CDR3 region has the DNA TGTGCCAGCAGGAAATACGGGGTTAGTACTGAAGCTTTCTTT. It translates to CASRKYGVSTEAFF.

The V and J genes are TRBV7-6 and TRBJ2-2; 8 bases map to TRBD1. Per the germline V gene, CDR1 is SGHVS and CDR2 is FNYEAQ. V was pared by 5 bases and J by 5 bases, with 7 bases of the junction left unmatched. The CDR3 has 15 residues. The chain's CDR3 is CASSPGTGGTGELFF. The CDR3 nucleotides are TGTGCCAGCAGCCCAGGGACAGGAGGTACCGGGGAGCTGTTTTTT.

V is TRBV7-9 and J is TRBJ1-1; 8 nucleotides align to TRBD1. The CDR3 length is 15 residues. Germline loops: CDR1 SEHNR, CDR2 FQNEAQ (reference sequence). With 4 bases clipped from V and 5 bases from J, the junction kept 9 bases outside the gene matches. CDR3 loop: CASSYILDRVTEAFF. The CDR3 DNA is TGTGCCAGCAGCTATATCCTGGACAGGGTGACTGAAGCTTTCTTT.

This chain connects TRBV27 to TRBJ2-1; 14 positions match TRBD2. After removal of 5 bases from V and 6 bases from J, the junction contained 3 bases not matched to a gene. The CDR3 is 15 residues long. Per the germline V gene, CDR1 is MNHEY and CDR2 is SMNVEV (reference sequence). CDR3 nucleotide sequence: TGTGCCAGCAGTCCGGGACTAGCGGGAGCCAATGAGCAGTTCTTC. Translating it yields CASSPGLAGANEQFF.

This chain uses TRBV6-1 with TRBJ1-3; TRBD1 is a possible D gene (6 bases). Germline V gene sequence: CDR1 MNHNS, CDR2 SASEGT. With 7 bases removed from V and 0 bases from J, the gap between germline ends came to 19 bases. The CDR3 spans 17 residues. CDR3 sequence (DNA): TGTGCCAGCAATGAGAGGGGAGGGGGAGGCTCTGGAAACACCATATATTTT. It translates to CASNERGGGGSGNTIYF.

This CDR3 reads CASSPGRGGYTF. For the CDR3, the DNA is TGTGCCAGCAGCCCGGGGAGGGGTGGCTACACCTTC. The chain links TRBV11-3 to TRBJ1-2; the D gene is possibly TRBD1 (5 bases). V was shortened by 5 bases and J by 7 bases, with 11 bases between the two germline ends. From germline, CDR1 is SGHNT and CDR2 YENEEA. This CDR3 is 12 amino acids long.

The genes are TRBV5-6 and TRBJ2-7, with 11 bases that match TRBD1. This CDR3 is 15 amino acids long. V shed 4 bases and J 5 bases; nucleotides not matched to a gene: 8. CDR1 and CDR2 (germline): SGHDT, YYEEEE. DNA for the CDR3: TGTGCCAGCAGCCCCCGGGACAGGGGGAGGAACGAGCAGTACTTC. Its protein is CASSPRDRGRNEQYF.

The CDR3 is CASRFYLTWQGIGNQPQHF. CDR3 nucleotide sequence: TGTGCAAGTCGCTTCTATCTTACTTGGCAGGGAATTGGCAATCAGCCCCAGCATTTT. V gene TRBV12-2 combines with J gene TRBJ1-5; the tabulated D call, TRBD1, remains unverified against the DNA. TRBV12-2 is termed a pseudogene. This CDR3 comprises 19 residues.